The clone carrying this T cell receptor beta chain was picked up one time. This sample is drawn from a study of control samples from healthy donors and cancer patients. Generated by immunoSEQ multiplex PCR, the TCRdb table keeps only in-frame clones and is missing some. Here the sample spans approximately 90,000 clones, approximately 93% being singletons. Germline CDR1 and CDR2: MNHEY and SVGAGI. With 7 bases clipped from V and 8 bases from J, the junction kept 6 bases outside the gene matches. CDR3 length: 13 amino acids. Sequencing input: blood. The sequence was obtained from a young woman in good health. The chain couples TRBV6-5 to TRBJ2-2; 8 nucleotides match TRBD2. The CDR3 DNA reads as TGTGCCAGCAACGGGAGGGCCGGGGGGGAGCTGTTTTTT. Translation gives CASNGRAGGELFF.